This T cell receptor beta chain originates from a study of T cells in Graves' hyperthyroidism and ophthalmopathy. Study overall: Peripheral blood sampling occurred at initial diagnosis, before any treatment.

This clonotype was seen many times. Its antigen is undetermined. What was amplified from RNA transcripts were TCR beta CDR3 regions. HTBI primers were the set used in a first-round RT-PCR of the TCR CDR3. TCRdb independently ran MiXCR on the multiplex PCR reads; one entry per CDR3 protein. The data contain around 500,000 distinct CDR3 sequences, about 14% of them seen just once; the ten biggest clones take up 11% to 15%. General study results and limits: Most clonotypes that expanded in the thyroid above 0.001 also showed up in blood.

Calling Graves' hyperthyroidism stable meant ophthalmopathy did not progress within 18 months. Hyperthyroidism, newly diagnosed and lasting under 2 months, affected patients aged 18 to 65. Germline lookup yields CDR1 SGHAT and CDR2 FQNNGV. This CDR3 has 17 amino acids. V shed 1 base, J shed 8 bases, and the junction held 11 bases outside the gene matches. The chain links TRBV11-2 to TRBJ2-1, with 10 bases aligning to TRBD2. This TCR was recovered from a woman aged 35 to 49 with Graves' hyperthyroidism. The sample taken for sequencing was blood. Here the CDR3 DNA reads TGTGCCAGCAGCTTAGGGCGGCTAGCGGGAGTTACGGATGAGCAGTTCTTC. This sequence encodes CASSLGRLAGVTDEQFF.